This T cell receptor beta chain is drawn from a study of blood T cell repertoires in COVID-19. The assay was immunoSEQ multiplex PCR, and TCRdb's table has in-frame clones only and misses some. Among some 100,000 clones listed, 85% to 90% were seen once. CDR3 size: 14 residues. V lost 3 bases, J lost 6 bases, and 14 bases lay in between. Germline V gene sequence: CDR1 LNHDA, CDR2 SQIVND (reference sequence). This clonotype was sampled from a human donor in a cohort sampled during active COVID-19. The sequenced sample consisted of peripheral blood. The rearrangement links TRBV19 to TRBJ1-1; D gene ambiguous. The CDR3 region is CASSIASSSAEAFF. The CDR3 DNA sequence: TGTGCCAGTAGTATCGCCAGCAGCAGCGCTGAAGCTTTCTTT.